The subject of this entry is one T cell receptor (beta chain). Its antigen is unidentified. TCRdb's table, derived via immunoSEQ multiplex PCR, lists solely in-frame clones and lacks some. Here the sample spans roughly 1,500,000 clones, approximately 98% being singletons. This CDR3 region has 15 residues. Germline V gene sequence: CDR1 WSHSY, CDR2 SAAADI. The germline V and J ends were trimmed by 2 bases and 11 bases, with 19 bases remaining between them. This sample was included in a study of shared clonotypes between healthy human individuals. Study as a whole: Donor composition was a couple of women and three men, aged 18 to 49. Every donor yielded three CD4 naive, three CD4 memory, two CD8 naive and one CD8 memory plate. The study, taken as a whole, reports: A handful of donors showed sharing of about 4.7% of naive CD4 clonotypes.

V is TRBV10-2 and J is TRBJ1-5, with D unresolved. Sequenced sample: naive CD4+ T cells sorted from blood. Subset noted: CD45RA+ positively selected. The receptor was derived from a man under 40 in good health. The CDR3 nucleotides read TGCGCCAGCAGTGAGATCCGACGGCCCAGCAGCACCCAGCATTTT. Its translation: CASSEIRRPSSTQHF.